A single sample gave rise to the 12 T cell receptor beta chains below, sequenced in a study of T cells in Graves' hyperthyroidism and ophthalmopathy. TCR beta CDR3 region amplification was performed from RNA transcripts. The HTBI primer set drove a first-round RT-PCR of the TCR CDR3. From the multiplex PCR reads, TCRdb called clonotypes with MiXCR, one entry per CDR3 protein. Here the sample spans roughly 330,000 distinct CDR3 sequences, roughly 17% being singletons. The sample was blood. These receptors originate from a young man with Graves' hyperthyroidism.

This clonotype has just a few counts. The chain combines TRBV5-1 with TRBJ2-1; 7 bases align to TRBD2. After removal of 1 base from V and 0 bases from J, the junction contained 7 bases not matched to a gene. The V gene's germline CDR1 is SGHRS and CDR2 YFSETQ. This CDR3 is 17 amino acids long. The chain's CDR3 is CASSLLGGSLSYNEQFF. CDR3 nucleotides: TGCGCCAGCAGCTTGCTTGGCGGGAGCCTCTCCTACAATGAGCAGTTCTTC.

This clonotype was seen at least ten times. J is TRBJ2-7 and V is TRBV24-1; 9 bases are a match to TRBD2. The CDR3 spans 17 residues. Trimming took 4 bases from V and 2 from J; bases not matched to a gene: 11. Germline assignment: CDR1 KGHDR and CDR2 SFDVKD. Here the CDR3 reads CATSDPASGRSTYEQYF. The CDR3 nucleotides are TGTGCCACCAGTGACCCCGCCAGCGGGAGGAGTACCTACGAGCAGTACTTC.

This clonotype was detected many times. V and J are TRBV28 and TRBJ2-7; 10 positions agree with TRBD1. The trim removed 1 base at V and 4 bases at J, leaving 7 bases unmatched. The germline V gene has CDR1 MDHEN and CDR2 SYDVKM. The CDR3 consists of 16 residues. CDR3 coding DNA: TGTGCCAGCAGTTTATACGCGACAGGGGGCAGATACGAGCAGTACTTC. Its protein product is CASSLYATGGRYEQYF.

This clonotype was picked up a small number of times. The chain joins TRBV27 to TRBJ2-5; D is uncertain. The V end lost 6 bases, the J end lost 5 bases, and 22 bases lay between the germline ends. This CDR3 has 16 amino acids. Germline V CDR1 and CDR2: MNHEY, SMNVEV (reference sequence). CDR3: CASSPRPETVGETQYF. CDR3 in DNA: TGTGCCAGCAGCCCTCGCCCAGAGACGGTGGGTGAGACCCAGTACTTC.

With respect to this clonotype: With a much larger clone just one base away, this may be a read error. This chain links TRBV2 with TRBJ1-2; no clear D. V lost 3 bases and J 4 bases, leaving 6 bases between the germline ends. This CDR3 region has 12 residues. Germline lookup yields CDR1 SNHLY and CDR2 FYNNEI. CDR3 region: CASSEAAYGYTF. The DNA of the CDR3 is TGTGCCAGCAGTGAGGCCGCCTATGGCTACACCTTC.

The sample holds a few counts of this clonotype. This chain links TRBV3-1 with TRBJ2-1; 9 nucleotides align to TRBD1. Per the germline V gene, CDR1 is LGHDT and CDR2 is YNNKEL (reference sequence). The CDR3 spans 14 residues. The V and J ends lost 0 bases and 10 bases, in that order; junction bases with no gene match: 4. CDR3 sequence reads: CASSQDDRGTEQFF. The CDR3, as DNA: TGTGCCAGCAGCCAAGATGACAGGGGGACCGAGCAGTTCTTC.

In this sample, this clonotype turned up many times. The chain links TRBV18 to TRBJ2-3; 12 bases are a match to TRBD2. CDR1 is KGHSH and CDR2 is LQKENI in the germline V gene. The length of the CDR3 is 18 residues. V lost 5 bases to trimming and J lost 0 bases; unmatched junction nucleotides: 9. CDR3 nucleotide sequence: TGTGCCAGCTCATCCCTCCTTGGGACTAGCGGGAGCACAGATACGCAGTATTTT. The encoded protein is CASSSLLGTSGSTDTQYF.

In this sample, this clonotype turned up a few times. The genes are TRBV2 and TRBJ2-7; D may be TRBD2 (5 bases). The germline V and J ends were trimmed by 10 bases and 3 bases, with 16 bases remaining between them. CDR3 length: 13 amino acids. Germline CDR1 SNHLY, CDR2 FYNNEI. CDR3 in DNA: TGTGCCACAACCGCGGTAGCGCACTACGAGCAGTACTTC. Translated: CATTAVAHYEQYF.

The sample holds many counts of this clonotype. The J gene is TRBJ1-5, the V gene TRBV6-1; perhaps TRBD1 as D (5 bases). The CDR3 is 15 amino acids. Germline lookup yields CDR1 MNHNS and CDR2 SASEGT. V was shortened by 5 bases and J by 5 bases, with 16 bases between the two germline ends. The CDR3 DNA reads as TGTGCCAGCAGTTGGACACCAAGGTCAGATCAGCCCCAGCATTTT. Residues: CASSWTPRSDQPQHF.

This clonotype showed up just a few times. The V call is TRBV12-3 or TRBV12-4, the J call TRBJ1-2; 10 bases fit TRBD1. The CDR3 covers 14 residues. The J segment lost 5 bases and the V segment lost 3 bases, leaving 3 bases of the junction unmatched. The CDR3 bases are TGTGCCAGCAGTTTGTGGGACAGGGGATATGGCTACACCTTC. It codes for CASSLWDRGYGYTF.

The chain couples TRBV12-3 or TRBV12-4 to TRBJ1-4; 8 bases are a match to TRBD1. The V gene end was trimmed by 6 bases and the J gene end by 3 bases; junction bases not matched to a gene: 0. This CDR3 spans 13 amino acids. CDR3 coding DNA: TGTGCCAGCAGCAGGGGGCCTAATGAAAAACTGTTTTTT. This gives the protein CASSRGPNEKLFF.

Ten or more counts support this clonotype. The chain combines TRBV20-1 with TRBJ2-3, with no clear D. There are 13 residues in the CDR3. CDR1 is DFQATT, CDR2 SNEGSKA, per germline (reference sequence). Trimming cost V 5 bases and J 11 bases, with 20 bases left between them. CDR3 nucleotide sequence: TGCAGTGCTGCTACGCAAAGTCCGACGGAGCAGTATTTT. As protein: CSAATQSPTEQYF.